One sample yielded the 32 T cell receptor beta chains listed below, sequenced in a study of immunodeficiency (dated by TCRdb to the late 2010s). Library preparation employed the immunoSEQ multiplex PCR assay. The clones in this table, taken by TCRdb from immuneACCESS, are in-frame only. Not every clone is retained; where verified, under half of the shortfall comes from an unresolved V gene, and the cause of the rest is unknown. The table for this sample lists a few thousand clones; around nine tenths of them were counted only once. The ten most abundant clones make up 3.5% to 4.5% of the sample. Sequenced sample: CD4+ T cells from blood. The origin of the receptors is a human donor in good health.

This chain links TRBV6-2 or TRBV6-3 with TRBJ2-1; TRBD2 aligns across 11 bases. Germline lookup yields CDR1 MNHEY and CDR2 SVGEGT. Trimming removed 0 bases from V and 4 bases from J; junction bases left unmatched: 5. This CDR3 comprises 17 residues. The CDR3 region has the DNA TGTGCCAGCAGTTACTCTCCGACTAGCGGGGTGTACAATGAGCAGTTCTTC. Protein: CASSYSPTSGVYNEQFF.

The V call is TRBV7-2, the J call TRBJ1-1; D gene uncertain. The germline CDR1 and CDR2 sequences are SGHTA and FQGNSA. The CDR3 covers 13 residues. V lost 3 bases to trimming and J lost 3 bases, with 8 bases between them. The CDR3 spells CASSFVWDTEAFF. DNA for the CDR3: TGTGCCAGCAGCTTCGTTTGGGACACTGAAGCTTTCTTT.

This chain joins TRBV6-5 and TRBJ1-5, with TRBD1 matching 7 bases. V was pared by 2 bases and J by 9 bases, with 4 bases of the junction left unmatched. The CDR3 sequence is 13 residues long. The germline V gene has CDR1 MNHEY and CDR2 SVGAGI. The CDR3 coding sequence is TGTGCCAGCAGTTACCAGAGACAGGGGCCCCAGCATTTT. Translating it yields CASSYQRQGPQHF.

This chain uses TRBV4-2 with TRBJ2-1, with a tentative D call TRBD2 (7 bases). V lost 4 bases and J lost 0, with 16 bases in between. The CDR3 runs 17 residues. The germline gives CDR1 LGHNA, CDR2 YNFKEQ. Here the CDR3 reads CASSPTRGGSSYNEQFF. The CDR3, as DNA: TGTGCCAGCAGCCCCACGAGGGGGGGGAGCTCCTACAATGAGCAGTTCTTC.

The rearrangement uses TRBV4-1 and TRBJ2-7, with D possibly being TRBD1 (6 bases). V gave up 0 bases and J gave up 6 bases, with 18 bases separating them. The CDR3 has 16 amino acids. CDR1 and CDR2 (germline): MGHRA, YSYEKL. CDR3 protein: CASSQEGAGARSEQYF. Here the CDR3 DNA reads TGCGCCAGCAGCCAAGAAGGGGCAGGGGCCAGATCCGAGCAGTACTTC.

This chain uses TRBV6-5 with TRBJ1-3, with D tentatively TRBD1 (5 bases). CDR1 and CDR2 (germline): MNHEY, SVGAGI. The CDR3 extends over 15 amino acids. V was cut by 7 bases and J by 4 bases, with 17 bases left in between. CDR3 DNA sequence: TGTGCCAGCACCAGAGGGGTATTTCAGGGAAACACCATATATTTT. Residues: CASTRGVFQGNTIYF.

DNA for the CDR3: TGCGCCAGCAGCGTATCTAGCGGGGGGGCTTATGAGCAGTTCTTC. Its protein product is CASSVSSGGAYEQFF. The chain is built from TRBV5-1 and TRBJ2-1; 12 positions agree with TRBD2. Germline CDR1 is SGHRS and CDR2 is YFSETQ. V was pared by 4 bases and J by 8 bases, with 7 bases of the junction left unmatched. The CDR3 length is 15 residues.

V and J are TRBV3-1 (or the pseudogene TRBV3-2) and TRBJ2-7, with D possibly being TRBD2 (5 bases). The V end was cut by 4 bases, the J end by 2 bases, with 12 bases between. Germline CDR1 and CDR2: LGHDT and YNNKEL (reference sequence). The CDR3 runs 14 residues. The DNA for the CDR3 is TGTGCCAGCAGCCTAGGAGAGGGCACCTACGAGCAGTACTTC. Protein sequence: CASSLGEGTYEQYF.

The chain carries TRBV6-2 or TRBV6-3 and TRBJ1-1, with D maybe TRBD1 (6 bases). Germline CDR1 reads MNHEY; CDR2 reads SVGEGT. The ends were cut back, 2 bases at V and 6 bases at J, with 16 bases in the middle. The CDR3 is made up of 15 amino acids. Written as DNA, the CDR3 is TGTGCCAGCAGTTACGGCCAACAGGGTTGGGCTGAAGCTTTCTTT. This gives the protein CASSYGQQGWAEAFF.

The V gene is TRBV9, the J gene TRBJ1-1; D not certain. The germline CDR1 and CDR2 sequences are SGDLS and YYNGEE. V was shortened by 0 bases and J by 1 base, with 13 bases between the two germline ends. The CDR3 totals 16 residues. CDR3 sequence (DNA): TGTGCCAGCAGCGTAGGTTCGGTTCGGCAGAACACTGAAGCTTTCTTT. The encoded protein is CASSVGSVRQNTEAFF.

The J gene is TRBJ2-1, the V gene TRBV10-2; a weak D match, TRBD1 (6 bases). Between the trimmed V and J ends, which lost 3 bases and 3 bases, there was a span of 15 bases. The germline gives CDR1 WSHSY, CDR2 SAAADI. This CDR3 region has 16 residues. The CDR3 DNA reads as TGCGCCAGCAGTGAACAGGGAAATCTTATCTACAATGAGCAGTTCTTC. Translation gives CASSEQGNLIYNEQFF.

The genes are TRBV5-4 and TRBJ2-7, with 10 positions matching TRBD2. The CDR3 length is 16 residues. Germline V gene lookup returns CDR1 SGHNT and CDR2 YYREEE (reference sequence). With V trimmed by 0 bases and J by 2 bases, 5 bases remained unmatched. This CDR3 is CASSLDPSGSAYEQYF. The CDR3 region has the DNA TGTGCCAGCAGCTTGGATCCTAGCGGGAGTGCCTACGAGCAGTACTTC.

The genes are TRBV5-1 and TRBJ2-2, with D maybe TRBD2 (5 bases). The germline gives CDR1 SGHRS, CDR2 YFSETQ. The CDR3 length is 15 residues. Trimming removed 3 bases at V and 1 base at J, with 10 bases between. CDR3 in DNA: TGCGCCAGCAGCTGGACCGGACTGAACACCGGGGAGCTGTTTTTT. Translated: CASSWTGLNTGELFF.

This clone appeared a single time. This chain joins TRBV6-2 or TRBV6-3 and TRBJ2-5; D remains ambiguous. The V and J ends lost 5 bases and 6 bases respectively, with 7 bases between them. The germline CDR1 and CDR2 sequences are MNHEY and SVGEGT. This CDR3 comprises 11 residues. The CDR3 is CASSPRQTQYF. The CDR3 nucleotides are TGTGCCAGCAGTCCCCGGCAGACCCAGTACTTC.

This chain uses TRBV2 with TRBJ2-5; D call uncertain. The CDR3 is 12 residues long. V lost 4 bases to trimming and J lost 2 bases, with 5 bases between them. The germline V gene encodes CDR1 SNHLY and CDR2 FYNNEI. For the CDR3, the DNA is TGTGCCAGCAGTGCCCGACAAGAGACCCAGTACTTC. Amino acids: CASSARQETQYF.

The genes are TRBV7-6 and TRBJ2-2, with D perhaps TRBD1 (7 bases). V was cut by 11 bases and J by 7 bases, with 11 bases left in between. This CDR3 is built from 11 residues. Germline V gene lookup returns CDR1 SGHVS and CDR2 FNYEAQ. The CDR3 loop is CASQGGGELFF. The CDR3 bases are TGTGCCTCCCAGGGGGGCGGGGAGCTGTTTTTT.

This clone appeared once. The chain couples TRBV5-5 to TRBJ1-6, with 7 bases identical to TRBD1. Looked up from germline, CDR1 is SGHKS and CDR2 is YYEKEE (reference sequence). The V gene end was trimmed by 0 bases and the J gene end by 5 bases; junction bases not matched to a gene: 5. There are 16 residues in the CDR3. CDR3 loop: CASSLAGTENNSPLHF. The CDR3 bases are TGTGCCAGCAGCTTGGCCGGGACAGAGAATAATTCACCCCTCCACTTT.

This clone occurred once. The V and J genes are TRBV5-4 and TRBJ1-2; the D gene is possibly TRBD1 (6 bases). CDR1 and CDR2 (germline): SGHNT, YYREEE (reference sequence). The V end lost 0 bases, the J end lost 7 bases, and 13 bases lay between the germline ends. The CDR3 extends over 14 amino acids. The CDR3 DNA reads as TGTGCCAGCAGCTTGGAGGCCCGAGGGGGTGGCTACACCTTC. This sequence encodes CASSLEARGGGYTF.

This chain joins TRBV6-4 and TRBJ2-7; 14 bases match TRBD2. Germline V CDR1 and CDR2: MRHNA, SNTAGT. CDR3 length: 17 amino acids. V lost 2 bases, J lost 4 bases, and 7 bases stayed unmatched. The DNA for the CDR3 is TGTGCCAGCAGTGACCATGAGACTAGCGGGAGGGGGTACGAGCAGTACTTC. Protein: CASSDHETSGRGYEQYF.

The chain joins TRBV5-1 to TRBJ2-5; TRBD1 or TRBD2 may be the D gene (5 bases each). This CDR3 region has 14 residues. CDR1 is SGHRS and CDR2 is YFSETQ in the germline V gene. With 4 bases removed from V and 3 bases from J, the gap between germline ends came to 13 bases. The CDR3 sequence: CASSGGWAEETQYF. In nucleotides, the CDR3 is TGCGCCAGCAGCGGGGGTTGGGCCGAAGAGACCCAGTACTTC. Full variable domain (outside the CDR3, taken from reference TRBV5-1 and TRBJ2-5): KAGVTQTPRYLIKTRGQQVTLSCSPISGHRSVSWYQQTPGQGLQFLFEYFSETQRNKGNFPGRFSGRQFSNSRSEMNVSTLELGDSALYLCASSGGWAEETQYFGPGTRLLVL.

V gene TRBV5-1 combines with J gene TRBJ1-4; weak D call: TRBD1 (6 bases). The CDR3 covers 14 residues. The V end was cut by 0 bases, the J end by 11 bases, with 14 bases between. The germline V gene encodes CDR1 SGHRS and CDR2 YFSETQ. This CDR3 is CASSLDRAPRKLFF. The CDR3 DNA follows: TGCGCCAGCAGCTTGGACAGGGCCCCGAGGAAACTGTTTTTT.

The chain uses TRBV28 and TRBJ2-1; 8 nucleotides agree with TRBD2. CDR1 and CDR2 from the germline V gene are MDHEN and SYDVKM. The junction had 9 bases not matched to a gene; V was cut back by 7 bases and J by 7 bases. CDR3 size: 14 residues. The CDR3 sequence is CASTPGGAKNEQFF. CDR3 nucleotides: TGTGCCAGCACCCCGGGGGGGGCTAAAAATGAGCAGTTCTTC.

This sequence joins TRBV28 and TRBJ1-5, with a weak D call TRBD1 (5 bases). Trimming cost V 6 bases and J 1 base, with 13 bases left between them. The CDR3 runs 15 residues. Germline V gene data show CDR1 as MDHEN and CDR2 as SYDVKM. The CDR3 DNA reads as TGTGCCAGCAGCACGGCGGGGGTGAGCAATCAGCCCCAGCATTTT. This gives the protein CASSTAGVSNQPQHF.

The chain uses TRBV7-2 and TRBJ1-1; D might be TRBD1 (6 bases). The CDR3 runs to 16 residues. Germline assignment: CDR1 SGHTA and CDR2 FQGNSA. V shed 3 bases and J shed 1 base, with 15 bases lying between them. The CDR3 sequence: CASSFSGGVRNTEAFF. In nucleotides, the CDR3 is TGTGCCAGCAGCTTTTCGGGGGGCGTACGGAACACTGAAGCTTTCTTT.

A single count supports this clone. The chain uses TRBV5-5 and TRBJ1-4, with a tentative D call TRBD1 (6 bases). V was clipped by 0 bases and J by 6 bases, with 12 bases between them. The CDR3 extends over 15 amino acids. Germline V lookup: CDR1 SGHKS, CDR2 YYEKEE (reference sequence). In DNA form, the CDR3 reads TGTGCCAGCAGCTTGGGAGGGGGATCACATGAAAAACTGTTTTTT. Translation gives CASSLGGGSHEKLFF.

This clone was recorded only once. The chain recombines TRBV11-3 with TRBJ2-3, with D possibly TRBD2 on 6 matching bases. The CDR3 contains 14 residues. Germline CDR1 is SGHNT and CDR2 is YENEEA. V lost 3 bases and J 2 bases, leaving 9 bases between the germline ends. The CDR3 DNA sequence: TGTGCCAGCAGCTTTAGCGGAGCCACAGATACGCAGTATTTT. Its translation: CASSFSGATDTQYF.

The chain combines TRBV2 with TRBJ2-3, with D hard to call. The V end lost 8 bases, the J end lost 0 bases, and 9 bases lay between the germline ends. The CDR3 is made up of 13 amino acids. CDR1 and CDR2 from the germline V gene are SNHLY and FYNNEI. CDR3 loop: CASLRRSTDTQYF. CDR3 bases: TGTGCCAGCCTCCGACGGAGCACAGATACGCAGTATTTT.

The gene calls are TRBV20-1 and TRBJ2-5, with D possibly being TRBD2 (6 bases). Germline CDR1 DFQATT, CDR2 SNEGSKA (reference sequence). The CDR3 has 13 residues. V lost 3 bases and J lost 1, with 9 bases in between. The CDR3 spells CSASRLGQETQYF. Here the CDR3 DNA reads TGCAGTGCTAGTCGACTAGGCCAAGAGACCCAGTACTTC.

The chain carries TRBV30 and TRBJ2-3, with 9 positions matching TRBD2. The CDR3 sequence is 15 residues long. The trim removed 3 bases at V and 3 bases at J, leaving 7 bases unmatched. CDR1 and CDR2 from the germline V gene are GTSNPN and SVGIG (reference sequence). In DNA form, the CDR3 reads TGTGCCTGGAGACCTCTAGCGGGGAATACAGATACGCAGTATTTT. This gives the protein CAWRPLAGNTDTQYF.

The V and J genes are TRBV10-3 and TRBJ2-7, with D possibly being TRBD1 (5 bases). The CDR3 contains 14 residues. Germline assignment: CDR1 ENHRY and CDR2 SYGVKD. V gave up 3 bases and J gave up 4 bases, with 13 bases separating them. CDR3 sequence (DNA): TGTGCCATCAGTGAAGATTCTAGGGGATACGAGCAGTACTTC. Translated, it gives CAISEDSRGYEQYF.

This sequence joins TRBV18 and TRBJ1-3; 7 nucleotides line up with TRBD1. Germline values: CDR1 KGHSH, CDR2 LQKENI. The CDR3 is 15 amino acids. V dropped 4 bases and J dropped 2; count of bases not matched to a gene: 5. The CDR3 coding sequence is TGTGCCAGCTCACTAAAGACAGGGACTGGAAACACCATATATTTT. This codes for CASSLKTGTGNTIYF.

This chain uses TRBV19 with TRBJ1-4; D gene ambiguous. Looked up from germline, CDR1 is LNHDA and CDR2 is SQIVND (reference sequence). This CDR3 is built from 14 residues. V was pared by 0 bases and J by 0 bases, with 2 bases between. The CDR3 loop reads CASSIEATNEKLFF. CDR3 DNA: TGTGCCAGTAGTATAGAAGCAACTAATGAAAAACTGTTTTTT. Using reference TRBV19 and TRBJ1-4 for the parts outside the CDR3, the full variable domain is DGGITQSPKYLFRKEGQNVTLSCEQNLNHDAMYWYRQDPGQGLRLIYYSQIVNDFQKGDIAEGYSVSREKKESFPLTVTSAQKNPTAFYLCASSIEATNEKLFFGSGTQLSVL.